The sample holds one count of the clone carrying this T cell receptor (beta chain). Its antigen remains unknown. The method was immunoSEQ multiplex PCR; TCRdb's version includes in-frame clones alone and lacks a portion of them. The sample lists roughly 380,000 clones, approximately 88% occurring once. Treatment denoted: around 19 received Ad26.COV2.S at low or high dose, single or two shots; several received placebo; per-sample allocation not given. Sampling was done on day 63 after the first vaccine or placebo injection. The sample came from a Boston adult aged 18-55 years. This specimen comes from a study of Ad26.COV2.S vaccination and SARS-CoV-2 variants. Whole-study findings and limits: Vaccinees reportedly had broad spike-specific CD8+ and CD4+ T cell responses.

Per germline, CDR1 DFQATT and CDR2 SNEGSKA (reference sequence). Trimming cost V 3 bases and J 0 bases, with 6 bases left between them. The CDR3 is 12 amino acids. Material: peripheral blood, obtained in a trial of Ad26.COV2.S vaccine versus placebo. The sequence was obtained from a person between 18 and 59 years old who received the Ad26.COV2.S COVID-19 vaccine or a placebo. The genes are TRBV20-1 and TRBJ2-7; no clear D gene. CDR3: CSASDNSYEQYF. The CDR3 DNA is TGCAGTGCTAGTGACAACTCCTACGAGCAGTACTTC.